The 20 T cell receptor beta chains below were found in one sample sequenced in a study of T cells in localized non-small cell lung cancer. Sequencing used immunoSEQ multiplex PCR; TCRdb keeps in-frame clones, though not all of them. The table lists 75,000 to 85,000 clones, more than 70% of them singletons. Sequencing used peripheral blood, obtained before any cancer treatment. The origin of the receptors is an older female donor with stage I lung adenocarcinoma.

This sequence joins TRBV25-1 and TRBJ2-1; D may be TRBD1 (5 bases). The germline V gene has CDR1 MGHDK and CDR2 SYGVNS. The length of the CDR3 is 15 residues. V was cut by 2 bases and J by 2 bases, with 10 bases left in between. This chain's CDR3 is CASSERGGAYNEQFF. The CDR3 bases are TGTGCCAGCAGTGAAAGGGGTGGGGCCTACAATGAGCAGTTCTTC.

This rearrangement joins TRBV5-1 to TRBJ2-7; TRBD2 aligns across 8 bases. J lost 5 bases, V lost 0 bases, and 7 bases had no gene match. The CDR3 contains 15 residues. Germline CDR1 SGHRS, CDR2 YFSETQ. CDR3 amino acids: CASSLGTSGSHEQYF. The DNA for the CDR3 is TGCGCCAGCAGCTTGGGAACGAGCGGGAGCCACGAGCAGTACTTC.

CDR3 coding DNA: TGCGCCAGCGGCCGGACAGTAGCAACTAATGAAAAACTGTTTTTT. Translation: CASGRTVATNEKLFF. The chain links TRBV4-1 to TRBJ1-4; D possibly corresponds to TRBD1 (6 bases). The CDR3 has 15 residues. Trimming removed 8 bases at V and 0 bases at J, with 13 bases between. Per the germline V gene, CDR1 is MGHRA and CDR2 is YSYEKL.

Details on this clone: The same CDR3 arises from other DNA sequences in this sample as well. V gene TRBV28 combines with J gene TRBJ1-1, with no clear D. The V gene's germline CDR1 is MDHEN and CDR2 SYDVKM. V lost 6 bases, J lost 6 bases, and 8 bases lay in between. This CDR3 has 11 residues. The CDR3 loop is CASRGRPEAFF. The CDR3, as DNA: TGTGCCAGCAGAGGGAGGCCTGAAGCTTTCTTT.

The rearrangement uses TRBV4-2 and TRBJ2-4; TRBD2 matches 7 bases. The J segment lost 1 base and the V segment lost 0 bases, leaving 6 bases of the junction unmatched. This CDR3 spans 17 amino acids. Germline V lookup: CDR1 LGHNA, CDR2 YNFKEQ. The CDR3, as DNA: TGTGCCAGCAGCCAAGATGGGGGGGAAAGGGCCAAAAACATTCAGTACTTC. It yields the protein CASSQDGGERAKNIQYF.

This clone was seen only once. The gene calls are TRBV28 and TRBJ2-7, with TRBD1 identical over 8 bases. The J segment lost 6 bases and the V segment lost 6 bases, leaving 10 bases of the junction unmatched. The germline gives CDR1 MDHEN, CDR2 SYDVKM. This CDR3 is built from 14 residues. The CDR3 DNA reads TGTGCCAGCAGGACCGGACAGGGCCTCGCCGAGCAGTACTTC. Translation: CASRTGQGLAEQYF.

The rearrangement joins TRBV19 to TRBJ1-5; 7 bases match TRBD1. From germline, CDR1 is LNHDA and CDR2 SQIVND (reference sequence). The CDR3 extends over 15 amino acids. Germline trimming cut 3 bases from V and 6 bases from J; bases unmatched to any gene: 8. This chain's CDR3 is CASSMGQGVLQPQHF. The CDR3 DNA reads as TGTGCCAGTAGTATGGGGCAGGGGGTTCTTCAGCCCCAGCATTTT.

The count of this clone is one. The chain has TRBV11-2 and TRBJ2-7; D may be TRBD1 or TRBD2 (5 bases each). Germline V gene lookup returns CDR1 SGHAT and CDR2 FQNNGV. This CDR3 comprises 16 residues. The V end was cut by 5 bases, the J end by 5 bases, with 22 bases between. The CDR3 is CASSHRRGTLRDEQYF. CDR3 coding DNA: TGTGCCAGCAGCCATAGACGGGGCACCTTGAGGGACGAGCAGTACTTC.

This chain connects TRBV28 to TRBJ2-7; D perhaps matches TRBD1 (7 bases). Germline CDR1 and CDR2: MDHEN and SYDVKM. This CDR3 has 19 residues. With 6 bases removed from V and 4 bases from J, the gap between germline ends came to 31 bases. This CDR3 is CASRDSGGFNLLRIYEQYF. In DNA form, the CDR3 reads TGTGCCAGCAGAGACTCAGGGGGGTTTAATCTTTTGCGAATATACGAGCAGTACTTC.

V gene TRBV30 combines with J gene TRBJ2-7; 8 bases match TRBD1. CDR3 length equals 15 residues. Trimming at V came to 4 bases and at J to 0 bases, leaving 8 bases not matched to a gene. Germline values: CDR1 GTSNPN, CDR2 SVGIG (reference sequence). CDR3 nucleotide sequence: TGTGCCTGGAACACGGGACAGGCAAGCTCCTACGAGCAGTACTTC. Protein sequence: CAWNTGQASSYEQYF.

This rearrangement joins TRBV29-1 to TRBJ2-7; D uncertain. This CDR3 region has 12 residues. Germline V gene lookup returns CDR1 SQVTM and CDR2 ANQGSEA. Between the trimmed V and J ends, which lost 6 bases and 2 bases, there was a span of 11 bases. CDR3 nucleotides: TGCAGCGTAACGGACGGTACCTACGAGCAGTACTTC. It codes for CSVTDGTYEQYF.

The gene calls are TRBV6-5 and TRBJ1-2, with a possible D match to TRBD1 (5 bases). V lost 0 bases and J lost 4, with 15 bases in between. CDR1 and CDR2 from the germline V gene are MNHEY and SVGAGI. This CDR3 contains 16 residues. This CDR3 is CASSYSGVGGFYGYTF. DNA for the CDR3: TGTGCCAGCAGTTACTCAGGGGTTGGGGGTTTCTATGGCTACACCTTC.

The chain employs TRBV5-8 and TRBJ1-1; D is perhaps TRBD1 (5 bases). Trimming removed 0 bases at V and 2 bases at J, with 14 bases between. The CDR3 sequence is 16 residues long. The V gene's germline CDR1 is SGHTS and CDR2 YDEGEE. The CDR3 DNA follows: TGTGCCAGCAGCTTGGGACAGTACGACCTAAACACTGAAGCTTTCTTT. Encoded protein: CASSLGQYDLNTEAFF.

This clone appeared once. The V and J genes are TRBV5-1 and TRBJ1-2; a possible D gene is TRBD1 (5 bases). This CDR3 has 13 residues. Germline V gives CDR1 SGHRS, CDR2 YFSETQ. Between the trimmed V and J ends, which lost 4 bases and 6 bases, there was a span of 13 bases. In nucleotides, the CDR3 is TGCGCCAGCAGCCAATTTGCGGGGGATGGCTACACCTTC. Its protein product is CASSQFAGDGYTF.

V usage is TRBV5-1 and J usage is TRBJ2-7; D may match TRBD1 or TRBD2 (5 bases each). Germline V CDR1 and CDR2: SGHRS, YFSETQ. Trimming took 4 bases from V and 0 from J, leaving 8 bases between them. The CDR3 contains 13 residues. CDR3 DNA: TGCGCCAGCAGCCCCGGGGCCTCCTACGAGCAGTACTTC. Protein sequence: CASSPGASYEQYF.

A single count supports this clone. The chain carries TRBV19 and TRBJ2-5, with D perhaps matching TRBD1 (5 bases). Germline-derived CDR1 and CDR2 are LNHDA and SQIVND (reference sequence). V was shortened by 3 bases and J by 5 bases, with 16 bases between the two germline ends. The CDR3 totals 15 residues. CDR3 bases: TGTGCCAGTAGTATTGGGTCGACAGCCCGGGAGACCCAGTACTTC. This gives the protein CASSIGSTARETQYF. Full variable domain (missing parts from reference TRBV19 and TRBJ2-5): DGGITQSPKYLFRKEGQNVTLSCEQNLNHDAMYWYRQDPGQGLRLIYYSQIVNDFQKGDIAEGYSVSREKKESFPLTVTSAQKNPTAFYLCASSIGSTARETQYFGPGTRLLVL.

The genes are TRBV6-1 and TRBJ1-2; maybe TRBD1 (5 bases). This CDR3 contains 13 residues. Germline V gives CDR1 MNHNS, CDR2 SASEGT. Trimming removed 5 bases at V and 0 bases at J, with 7 bases between. CDR3 amino acids: CASSRGPNYGYTF. The CDR3 DNA is TGTGCCAGCAGTAGGGGTCCTAACTATGGCTACACCTTC.

V is TRBV19 and J is TRBJ1-5; D call uncertain. The ends were cut back, 0 bases at V and 7 bases at J, with 16 bases in the middle. In germline, CDR1 is LNHDA, CDR2 SQIVND (reference sequence). CDR3 size: 16 residues. CDR3 residues: CASSIELAGFSQPQHF. As DNA, the CDR3 is TGTGCCAGTAGTATAGAGTTAGCGGGGTTCAGCCAGCCCCAGCATTTT.

This rearrangement joins TRBV6-5 to TRBJ2-2; the D is unclear. Per germline, CDR1 MNHEY and CDR2 SVGAGI. V gave up 5 bases and J gave up 3 bases, with 10 bases separating them. The CDR3 is 14 amino acids. Here the CDR3 DNA reads TGTGCCAGCAGTCAGTATGGGGACACCGGGGAGCTGTTTTTT. It translates to CASSQYGDTGELFF.

The chain is built from TRBV28 and TRBJ1-6; perhaps TRBD1 as D (5 bases). The CDR3 loop spans 14 amino acids. V lost 5 bases and J 4 bases, leaving 9 bases between the germline ends. The V gene's germline CDR1 is MDHEN and CDR2 SYDVKM. The CDR3 region is CASSDSRYNSPLHF. The CDR3 DNA reads as TGTGCCAGCAGTGACAGCCGTTATAATTCACCCCTCCACTTT.